This entry describes one T cell receptor beta chain. With 7 bases removed from V and 9 bases from J, the gap between germline ends came to 15 bases. The CDR3 runs to 12 residues. Germline CDR1 and CDR2: LNHDA and SQIVND (reference sequence). This record belongs to a study of blood T cell repertoires in COVID-19. Study details: COVID-19 samples collected from the United States, Italy and Spain covered acute and convalescent phases. PBMCs, B-cell-depleted T cells, or T cells provided the cDNA or gDNA that made up the material.

In the authors' workflow: From reference gene primer amplification, estimates of nucleated cell counts were derived. The protocol was immunoSEQ multiplex PCR, while the TCRdb copy is restricted to in-frame clones and leaves out a portion. V and J calls and clone size are as listed in that table; D and trimming were resolved from the DNA. The table shows hundreds of thousands of clones, with 65% to 85% occurring only once. Followed over time, Seattle patients had been enrolled while infection was active. The rearrangement joins TRBV19 to TRBJ1-1; tentative D call: TRBD1 (6 bases). The sequenced sample was peripheral blood. This clonotype was sampled from a woman aged 25 to 39 with COVID-19, enrolled during active disease. CDR3 DNA sequence: TGTGCCAGTAAATTCACAGGGACCCAAGCTTTCTTT. Encoded protein: CASKFTGTQAFF. Full variable domain (rest looked up from reference TRBV19 and TRBJ1-1): DGGITQSPKYLFRKEGQNVTLSCEQNLNHDAMYWYRQDPGQGLRLIYYSQIVNDFQKGDIAEGYSVSREKKESFPLTVTSAQKNPTAFYLCASKFTGTQAFFGQGTRLTVV.